Included here is one T cell receptor (beta chain) sequence, with context. Mismatch with germline at one junction end may stem from a read error. PBMCs were sourced from roughly 9.1 ml fresh peripheral blood. RNA transcripts gave rise to amplified TCR beta CDR3 regions. The HTBI primer set drove a first-round RT-PCR of the TCR CDR3. One entry per CDR3 protein, called by TCRdb with MiXCR from the multiplex PCR reads. The data contain a few hundred thousand distinct CDR3 sequences, approximately 14% of them singletons. The CDR3 length is 15 residues. From germline, CDR1 is SGHVS and CDR2 FQNEAQ. The sample belongs to a study of T cells in Graves' hyperthyroidism and ophthalmopathy.

The origin of this receptor is a woman in her late teens or twenties with Graves' hyperthyroidism that later progressed to Graves' ophthalmopathy. V gene TRBV7-8 combines with J gene TRBJ2-2; no clear D gene. Sequencing was performed on blood. The DNA for the CDR3 is TGTGCCAGCAGCTCCCGCGCACGTACCACCGTGGAGCTGTTTTTT. Residues: CASSSRARTTVELFF.